Below, 7 T cell receptor beta chains from the same sample are listed, as sequenced in a study of identical twins (dated by TCRdb to about 2016). Receptor libraries were prepared by 5' RACE. The listed sequencing device is Illumina HiSeq 2000. The public sequencing data were trimmed at Q25 with fastp and processed into clonotypes with MiXCR by TCRdb, which kept only in-frame beta chains. Under each unique CDR3 protein, matching rows form one entry showing the most common genes and DNA. This sample gives just under 650,000 distinct CDR3 sequences in total; under 8.5% of them show up just once. Around 1.6% of the sample belongs to the ten largest clones. In addition, the sample was reused for a study of yellow fever vaccine responses in identical twins.

What was sequenced was PBMCs. The receptors derive from a woman in her late teens or twenties in good health.

This clonotype has ten or more counts. This sequence joins TRBV12-3 or TRBV12-4 and TRBJ2-1; 11 bases line up with TRBD1. The CDR3 is made up of 18 amino acids. With V trimmed by 8 bases and J by 5 bases, 17 bases remained unmatched. Written as DNA, the CDR3 is TGTGCCAGCCGTACCGCCGGGACAGGGGGTTTTAAGGACAATGAGCAGTTCTTC. It codes for CASRTAGTGGFKDNEQFF.

This clonotype has a count of ten or more. The junction departs from germline at one end; a sequencing error may be responsible. This chain joins TRBV12-3 or TRBV12-4 and TRBJ1-1; 8 nucleotides align to TRBD1. The CDR3 totals 14 residues. Here the CDR3 reads CASSLTGAGTEAFF. DNA of the CDR3: TGCGCCAGCAGCTTGACAGGGGCTGGTACTGAAGCTTTCTTT.

This clonotype was observed a few times. J is TRBJ2-4 and V is TRBV9; 8 positions agree with TRBD2. The DNA end lines up better with TRBJ2-5; the J call may be wrong. Germline V CDR1 and CDR2: SGDLS, YYNGEE. The CDR3 totals 12 residues. Here the CDR3 DNA reads TGTGCCAGCAGCGGAACTAGCGGGACCCAGTACTTC. Translating gives CASSGTSGTQYF.

V usage is TRBV9 and J usage is TRBJ1-2, with 9 bases aligning to TRBD1. V shed 5 bases and J 2 bases; nucleotides not matched to a gene: 7. Germline CDR1 SGDLS, CDR2 YYNGEE. This CDR3 region has 15 residues. CDR3 bases: TGTGCCAGCAGGGGCGGGACAGGGTACAACTATGGCTACACCTTC. It encodes CASRGGTGYNYGYTF. The full variable domain, its missing parts supplied by reference TRBV9 and TRBJ1-2, is DSGVTQTPKHLITATGQRVTLRCSPRSGDLSVYWYQQSLDQGLQFLIQYYNGEERAKGNILERFSAQQFPDLHSELNLSSLELGDSALYFCASRGGTGYNYGYTFGSGTRLTVV.

The chain combines TRBV7-3 with TRBJ2-1; TRBD2 matches 8 bases. The CDR3 sequence is 14 residues long. V dropped 5 bases and J dropped 9; count of bases not matched to a gene: 9. In germline, CDR1 is SGHTA, CDR2 FQGTGA. Here the CDR3 reads CASSPSSSGGEQFF. DNA for the CDR3: TGTGCCAGCAGCCCCTCGAGCAGCGGGGGTGAGCAGTTCTTC.

This clonotype has at least ten counts. This chain links TRBV7-3 with TRBJ2-2, with unresolved D. With 2 bases removed from V and 6 bases from J, the gap between germline ends came to 7 bases. Germline lookup yields CDR1 SGHTA and CDR2 FQGTGA. CDR3 length: 13 residues. CDR3 sequence: CASSLGFSGELFF. CDR3 sequence (DNA): TGTGCCAGCAGCTTAGGGTTTTCCGGGGAGCTGTTTTTT.

The chain combines TRBV7-9 with TRBJ1-6; 7 bases line up with TRBD1. V shed 5 bases and J 16 bases; nucleotides not matched to a gene: 11. The germline V gene has CDR1 SEHNR and CDR2 FQNEAQ (reference sequence). This CDR3 comprises 13 residues. This CDR3 is CASSGGQAIELHF. CDR3 DNA: TGTGCCAGCAGCGGCGGACAGGCGATCGAACTCCACTTT. Combining the CDR3 with reference TRBV7-9 and TRBJ1-6 gives the whole variable domain DTGVSQNPRHKITKRGQNVTFRCDPISEHNRLYWYRQTLGQGPEFLTYFQNEAQLEKSRLLSDRFSAERPKGSFSTLEIQRTEQGDSAMYLCASSGGQAIELHFGNGTRLTVT.